This TCR beta chain was recorded in a study of Ad26.COV2.S vaccination and SARS-CoV-2 variants listed by TCRdb under 2021. The study in broad terms: Donors in the vaccine arm were drawn from COV1001, a multicentre, randomized, double-blind, placebo-controlled phase I-IIa trial testing Ad26.COV2.S in healthy adults. The TCR-sequenced set comprised about 30 samples: around 20 Ad26.COV2.S vaccine recipients, 5 placebo recipients and 8 SARS-CoV-2 convalescent individuals. Throughout the experiments and outcome assessment, investigators stayed blinded to trial group allocation. Trial participants were randomized into five groups of five: low-dose or high-dose Ad26.COV2.S given once or twice, or placebo on both occasions. Ad26.COV2.S was administered intramuscularly at a dose of 5x10^10 or 1x10^11 viral particles, either as one shot or as two shots given 56 days apart. TCRbeta repertoire sequencing served as the tool for gauging how specific and how broad the SARS-CoV-2-reactive T cell receptors were following Ad26.COV2.S vaccination.

What the study reported, not specific to this receptor: The study lacked the statistical power to compare responses across vaccine doses or regimens. Vaccine and placebo recipients had comparable non-spike TCR breadth, which fits with the vaccine containing only spike. It was noted by the authors that total T cell responses may have been underestimated by the TCR breadth and depth analyses. After vaccination, spike-specific CD8+ and CD4+ T cell responses were reported to show substantial breadth. Higher spike-specific TCR breadth was observed in Ad26.COV2.S recipients than in placebo recipients (P = 0.0014).

On this clone itself: Its antigen remains undetermined. No base quality values were provided; no much bigger clone lies one nucleotide off.

For CDR1 and CDR2, the germline V gene lists SGHRS and YFSETQ. V lost 1 base and J lost 8 bases, and the count of bases not matched to a germline gene is 16. The CDR3 measures 18 amino acids from cysteine to phenylalanine. The read is trimmed to its CDR3 DNA, 54 bases read in frame from base 1. The immunoSEQ Assay was used to sequence TCRbeta CDR3 regions. After extraction, genomic DNA underwent amplification by bias-controlled multiplex PCR, followed by high-throughput sequencing. Per the authors' processing: To quantify the absolute abundance of each unique TCRbeta CDR3 region, sequences were collapsed and filtered. T cell fraction was estimated by normalizing TCRbeta template counts to usable DNA, which was measured by amplifying reference genes present in all nucleated cells. Repertoire TCRs were annotated as SARS-CoV-2-specific by exact matching of V gene, CDR3 amino acid sequence and J gene to a known reactive TCR set. MIRA supplied the reference SARS-CoV-2 TCR set, which was filtered for enrichment in COVID-19-positive ImmuneCODE repertoires so that public or cross-reactive TCRs were removed. Using the MIRA antigens, annotated TCRs were further analysed by specific ORF or by position within an ORF. Breadth was defined as the number of annotated unique rearrangements divided by the total number of unique productive rearrangements, and depth was defined as the summed frequency of the annotated unique rearrangements. Group comparisons of TCR breadth used two-sided Wilcoxon rank-sum tests. In TCRdb, the immuneACCESS table is reduced to in-frame sequences with V and J assigned. These tables do not hold every clone; where another copy was compared, an unresolved V gene accounts for under half, and the others remain unexplained. V, J and clone size reflect that table, while D and trimming were determined from the DNA. The table for this sample lists 380,000 or so clones; 75% to 90% of them were counted only once. Roughly a tenth of the sample comes from the top ten.

The treatment or condition label here, explained by the study, means: roughly 18 received Ad26.COV2.S at low or high dose, single or two shots; 5 received placebo; per-sample allocation not given. For vaccine and placebo recipients, repertoires were sequenced using samples collected on day 63 after the first injection. Cohort 1b enrolled roughly 25 adults aged 18-55 years at a single site in Boston, USA, between 29 July and 7 August 2020. Ad26.COV2.S was a replication-incompetent adenovirus type 26 vector that expressed a prefusion-stabilized SARS-CoV-2 spike protein derived from the original Wuhan strain.

The material was peripheral blood, obtained in a trial of Ad26.COV2.S vaccine versus placebo. The receptor's source is a person aged 18-65 years who received the Ad26.COV2.S COVID-19 vaccine or a placebo. The sequence is built from TRBV5-1 and TRBJ2-1; TRBD2 fits 9 bases in the junction. The CDR3 protein sequence reads: CASSLSPRGGRAGDEQFF. The sequenced DNA is TGCGCCAGCAGCTTGAGCCCGCGGGGCGGGAGGGCCGGGGATGAGCAGTTCTTC. Supplemented by the reference TRBV5-1 and TRBJ2-1 proteins around the CDR3, the complete variable domain is KAGVTQTPRYLIKTRGQQVTLSCSPISGHRSVSWYQQTPGQGLQFLFEYFSETQRNKGNFPGRFSGRQFSNSRSEMNVSTLELGDSALYLCASSLSPRGGRAGDEQFFGPGTRLTVL.